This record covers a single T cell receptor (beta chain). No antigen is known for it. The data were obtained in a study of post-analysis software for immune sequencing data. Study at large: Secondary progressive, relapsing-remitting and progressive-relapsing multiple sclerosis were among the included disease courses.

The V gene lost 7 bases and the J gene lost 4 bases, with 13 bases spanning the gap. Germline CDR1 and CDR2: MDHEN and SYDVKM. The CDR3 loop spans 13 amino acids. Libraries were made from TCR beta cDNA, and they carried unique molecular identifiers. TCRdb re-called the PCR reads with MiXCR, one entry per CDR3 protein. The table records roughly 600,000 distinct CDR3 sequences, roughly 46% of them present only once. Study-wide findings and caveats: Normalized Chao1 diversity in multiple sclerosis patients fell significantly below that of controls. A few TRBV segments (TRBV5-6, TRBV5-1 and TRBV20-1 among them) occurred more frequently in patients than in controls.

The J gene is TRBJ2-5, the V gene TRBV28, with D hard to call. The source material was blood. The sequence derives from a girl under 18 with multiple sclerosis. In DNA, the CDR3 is TGTGCCAGCACCGCACTCCCGGGAGAGACCCAGTACTTC. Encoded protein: CASTALPGETQYF. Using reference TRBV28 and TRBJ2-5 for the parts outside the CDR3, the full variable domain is DVKVTQSSRYLVKRTGEKVFLECVQDMDHENMFWYRQDPGLGLRLIYFSYDVKMKEKGDIPEGYSVSREKKERFSLILESASTNQTSMYLCASTALPGETQYFGPGTRLLVL.